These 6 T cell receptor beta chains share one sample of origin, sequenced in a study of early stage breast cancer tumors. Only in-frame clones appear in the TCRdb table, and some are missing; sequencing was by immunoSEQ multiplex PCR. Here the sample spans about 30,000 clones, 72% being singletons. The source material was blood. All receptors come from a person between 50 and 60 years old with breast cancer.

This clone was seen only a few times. This chain's CDR3 is CASSIAGQFYEQYF. The CDR3 DNA is TGTGCCAGTAGTATTGCTGGACAGTTTTACGAGCAGTACTTC. The V call is TRBV19, the J call TRBJ2-7; tentative D call: TRBD1 (6 bases). V was clipped by 3 bases and J by 4 bases, with 13 bases between them. Germline loops: CDR1 LNHDA, CDR2 SQIVND (reference sequence). CDR3 length: 14 amino acids.

The CDR3 spells CASSSGQVNEKLFF. The CDR3 nucleotides are TGTGCCAGCAGCTCGGGACAGGTCAATGAAAAACTGTTTTTT. This sequence joins TRBV7-9 and TRBJ1-4, with 8 nucleotides matching TRBD1. The CDR3 spans 14 residues. The germline V gene has CDR1 SEHNR and CDR2 FQNEAQ (reference sequence). Losses at the gene ends were 4 bases for V and 5 bases for J; bases not matched to a gene: 3. Combining the CDR3 with reference TRBV7-9 and TRBJ1-4 gives the whole variable domain DTGVSQNPRHKITKRGQNVTFRCDPISEHNRLYWYRQTLGQGPEFLTYFQNEAQLEKSRLLSDRFSAERPKGSFSTLEIQRTEQGDSAMYLCASSSGQVNEKLFFGSGTQLSVL.

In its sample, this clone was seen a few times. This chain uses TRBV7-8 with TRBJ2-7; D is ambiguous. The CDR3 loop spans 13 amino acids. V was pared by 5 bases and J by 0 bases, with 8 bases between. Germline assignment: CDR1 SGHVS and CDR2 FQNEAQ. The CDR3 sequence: CASSPLSSYEQYF. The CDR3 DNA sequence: TGTGCCAGCAGCCCGTTAAGCTCCTACGAGCAGTACTTC.

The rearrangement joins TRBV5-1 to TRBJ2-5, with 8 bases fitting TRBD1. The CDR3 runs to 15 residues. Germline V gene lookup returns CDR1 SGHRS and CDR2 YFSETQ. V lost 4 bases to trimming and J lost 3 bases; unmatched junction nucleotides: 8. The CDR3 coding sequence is TGCGCCAGCAGCCCGCAGGGGGCGCTTGAAGAGACCCAGTACTTC. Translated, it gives CASSPQGALEETQYF.

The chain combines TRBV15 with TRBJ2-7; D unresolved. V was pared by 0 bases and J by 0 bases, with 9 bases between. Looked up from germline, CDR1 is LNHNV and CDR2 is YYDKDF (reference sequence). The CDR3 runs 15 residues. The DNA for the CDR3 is TGTGCCACCAGCAGAGAGGGTGCGAGCTCCTACGAGCAGTACTTC. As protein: CATSREGASSYEQYF.

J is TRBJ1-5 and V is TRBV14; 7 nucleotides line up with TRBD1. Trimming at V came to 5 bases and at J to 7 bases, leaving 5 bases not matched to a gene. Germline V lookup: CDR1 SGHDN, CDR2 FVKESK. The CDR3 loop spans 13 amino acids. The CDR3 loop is CASSLQGRQPQHF. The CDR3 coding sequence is TGTGCCAGCAGCTTACAGGGGAGGCAGCCCCAGCATTTT.